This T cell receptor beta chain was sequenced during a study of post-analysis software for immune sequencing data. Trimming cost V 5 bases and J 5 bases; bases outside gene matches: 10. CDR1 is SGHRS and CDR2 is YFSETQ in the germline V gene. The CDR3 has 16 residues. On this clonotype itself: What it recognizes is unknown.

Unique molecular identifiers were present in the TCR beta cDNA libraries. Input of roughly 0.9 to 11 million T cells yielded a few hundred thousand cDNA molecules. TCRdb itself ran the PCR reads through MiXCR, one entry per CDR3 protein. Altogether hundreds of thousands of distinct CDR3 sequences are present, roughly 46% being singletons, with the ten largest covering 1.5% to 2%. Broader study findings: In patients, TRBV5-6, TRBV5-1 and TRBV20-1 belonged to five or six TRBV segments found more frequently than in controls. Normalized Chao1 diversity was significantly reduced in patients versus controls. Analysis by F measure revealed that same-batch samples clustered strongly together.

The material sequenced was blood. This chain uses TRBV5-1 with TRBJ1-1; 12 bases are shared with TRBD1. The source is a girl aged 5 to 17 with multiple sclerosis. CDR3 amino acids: CASSQGQGARRTEAFF. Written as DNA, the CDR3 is TGCGCCAGCAGTCAGGGACAGGGGGCGCGGCGAACTGAAGCTTTCTTT.